This T cell receptor beta chain stems from a study of blood T cell repertoires in COVID-19. For the study at large: The cDNA or gDNA used as material had been derived from T cells, B-cell-depleted T cells, or PBMCs.

Authors' data handling: From reference gene primer amplification, estimates of nucleated cell counts were derived. Sequenced by immunoSEQ multiplex PCR; TCRdb stores in-frame clones only, minus some. The D gene and trimming were derived from the DNA, and the V and J assignments and clone size from that table. The repertoire holds some 96,000 clones, with 80% to 90% as singletons. The CDR3 has 16 residues. Germline V gene lookup returns CDR1 KGHDR and CDR2 SFDVKD. V lost 0 bases and J 5 bases, leaving 12 bases between the germline ends. This receptor was identified in an elderly man with acute or convalescent COVID-19. The sequenced sample was peripheral blood. The V and J genes are TRBV24-1 and TRBJ2-2, with a possible D match to TRBD2 (5 bases). CDR3 loop: CATSDLASPSTGELFF. The CDR3 DNA is TGTGCCACCAGTGATTTGGCTAGCCCGAGTACCGGGGAGCTGTTTTTT.